These T cell receptor beta chains were read from a single sample in a study of blood T cell repertoires in COVID-19. The table came from immunoSEQ multiplex PCR; TCRdb's copy has only in-frame clones and leaves some out. Of more than 85,000 clones in the sample, 75% to 80% were seen once. The sample consisted of peripheral blood. These receptor sequences come from a woman older than 75 with active or convalescent COVID-19. Each CDR3 is given with its conserved first and last residue. The order of the fields is J gene, V gene, clone size, D gene, CDR3 DNA, CDR3 protein. A D gene is named only where the DNA matches it firmly. Not all rows give a size; the values are once, few, many and, for expanded clones, a class.

TRBJ2-5,TRBV7-8,.,TRBD1,TGTGCCAGCAGCCGAGGGACAGGGATGTACCAAGAGACCCAGTACTTC,CASSRGTGMYQETQYF
TRBJ1-5,TRBV7-8,.,.,TGTGCCAGCAGCCTAACCGGGGGGCAGCCCCAGCATTTT,CASSLTGGQPQHF
TRBJ2-7,TRBV7-9,.,TRBD2,TGTGCCAGCAGCTTAACTGGGACTAGCGATTCCTACGAGCAGTACTTC,CASSLTGTSDSYEQYF
TRBJ1-2,TRBV18,.,TRBD1,TGTGCCAGCTCACTAATAGGGGGCGGCTATGGCTACACCTTC,CASSLIGGGYGYTF
TRBJ2-7,TRBV2,.,.,TGTGCCAGCAGTGAGTACAGGGCTACCTACGAGCAGTACTTC,CASSEYRATYEQYF
TRBJ2-1,TRBV5-6,.,.,TGTGCCAGCAATTCGAGGGGGGGAGACAATGAGCAGTTCTTC,CASNSRGGDNEQFF
TRBJ2-2,TRBV5-4,.,TRBD2,TGTGCCAGCAGCTTCCCCGGGAGGGGCACCGGGGAGCTGTTTTTT,CASSFPGRGTGELFF
TRBJ2-1,TRBV2,.,TRBD2,TGTGCCAGCAGACGGGAGGGGCTAAGATACAATGAGCAGTTCTTC,CASRREGLRYNEQFF
TRBJ1-1,TRBV19,few,.,TGTGCCAGTAGTGCCCCTGATAGAGGATTGAACACTGAAGCTTTCTTT,CASSAPDRGLNTEAFF
TRBJ2-3,TRBV18,.,.,TGTGCCAGCTCACCCGTCGTTGGCACCAGATACAACACAGATACGCAGTATTTT,CASSPVVGTRYNTDTQYF
TRBJ2-1,TRBV2,.,TRBD2,TGTGCCAGCAGGGAACTAGCGGGAGGGTCCTACAATGAGCAGTTCTTC,CASRELAGGSYNEQFF
TRBJ2-1,TRBV4-3,.,TRBD1,TGCGCCAGCAGCCACTCATCGCCGGGACAGGGGGATGAGCAGTTCTTC,CASSHSSPGQGDEQFF